The T cell receptor beta chain described here comes from a study of blood T cell repertoires in COVID-19. Study overall: Samples taken during acute and convalescent COVID-19 were collected in the United States, Italy and Spain. PBMCs, B-cell-depleted T cells, or T cells provided the cDNA or gDNA that made up the material.

Germline loops: CDR1 MNHEY, CDR2 SMNVEV (reference sequence). V shed 6 bases, J shed 3 bases, and the junction held 6 bases outside the gene matches. The CDR3 is made up of 15 amino acids. In the study's own analysis: Estimated nucleated cell counts came from reference gene primer amplification. TCRdb's copy holds only in-frame clones and misses some; the assay was immunoSEQ multiplex PCR. V and J calls and clone size are those listed in that table; D and trimming were worked out from the DNA. In the table there are 250,000 to 350,000 clones, approximately 91% of which are singletons. The sequenced material came from peripheral blood. The J gene is TRBJ2-1, the V gene TRBV27, with 9 positions matching TRBD1. This receptor was identified in a woman aged 55-70 years with acute or convalescent COVID-19. The CDR3 here is CASRLDRGIYNEQFF. The CDR3 DNA sequence: TGTGCCAGCAGATTAGACAGGGGGATCTACAATGAGCAGTTCTTC.